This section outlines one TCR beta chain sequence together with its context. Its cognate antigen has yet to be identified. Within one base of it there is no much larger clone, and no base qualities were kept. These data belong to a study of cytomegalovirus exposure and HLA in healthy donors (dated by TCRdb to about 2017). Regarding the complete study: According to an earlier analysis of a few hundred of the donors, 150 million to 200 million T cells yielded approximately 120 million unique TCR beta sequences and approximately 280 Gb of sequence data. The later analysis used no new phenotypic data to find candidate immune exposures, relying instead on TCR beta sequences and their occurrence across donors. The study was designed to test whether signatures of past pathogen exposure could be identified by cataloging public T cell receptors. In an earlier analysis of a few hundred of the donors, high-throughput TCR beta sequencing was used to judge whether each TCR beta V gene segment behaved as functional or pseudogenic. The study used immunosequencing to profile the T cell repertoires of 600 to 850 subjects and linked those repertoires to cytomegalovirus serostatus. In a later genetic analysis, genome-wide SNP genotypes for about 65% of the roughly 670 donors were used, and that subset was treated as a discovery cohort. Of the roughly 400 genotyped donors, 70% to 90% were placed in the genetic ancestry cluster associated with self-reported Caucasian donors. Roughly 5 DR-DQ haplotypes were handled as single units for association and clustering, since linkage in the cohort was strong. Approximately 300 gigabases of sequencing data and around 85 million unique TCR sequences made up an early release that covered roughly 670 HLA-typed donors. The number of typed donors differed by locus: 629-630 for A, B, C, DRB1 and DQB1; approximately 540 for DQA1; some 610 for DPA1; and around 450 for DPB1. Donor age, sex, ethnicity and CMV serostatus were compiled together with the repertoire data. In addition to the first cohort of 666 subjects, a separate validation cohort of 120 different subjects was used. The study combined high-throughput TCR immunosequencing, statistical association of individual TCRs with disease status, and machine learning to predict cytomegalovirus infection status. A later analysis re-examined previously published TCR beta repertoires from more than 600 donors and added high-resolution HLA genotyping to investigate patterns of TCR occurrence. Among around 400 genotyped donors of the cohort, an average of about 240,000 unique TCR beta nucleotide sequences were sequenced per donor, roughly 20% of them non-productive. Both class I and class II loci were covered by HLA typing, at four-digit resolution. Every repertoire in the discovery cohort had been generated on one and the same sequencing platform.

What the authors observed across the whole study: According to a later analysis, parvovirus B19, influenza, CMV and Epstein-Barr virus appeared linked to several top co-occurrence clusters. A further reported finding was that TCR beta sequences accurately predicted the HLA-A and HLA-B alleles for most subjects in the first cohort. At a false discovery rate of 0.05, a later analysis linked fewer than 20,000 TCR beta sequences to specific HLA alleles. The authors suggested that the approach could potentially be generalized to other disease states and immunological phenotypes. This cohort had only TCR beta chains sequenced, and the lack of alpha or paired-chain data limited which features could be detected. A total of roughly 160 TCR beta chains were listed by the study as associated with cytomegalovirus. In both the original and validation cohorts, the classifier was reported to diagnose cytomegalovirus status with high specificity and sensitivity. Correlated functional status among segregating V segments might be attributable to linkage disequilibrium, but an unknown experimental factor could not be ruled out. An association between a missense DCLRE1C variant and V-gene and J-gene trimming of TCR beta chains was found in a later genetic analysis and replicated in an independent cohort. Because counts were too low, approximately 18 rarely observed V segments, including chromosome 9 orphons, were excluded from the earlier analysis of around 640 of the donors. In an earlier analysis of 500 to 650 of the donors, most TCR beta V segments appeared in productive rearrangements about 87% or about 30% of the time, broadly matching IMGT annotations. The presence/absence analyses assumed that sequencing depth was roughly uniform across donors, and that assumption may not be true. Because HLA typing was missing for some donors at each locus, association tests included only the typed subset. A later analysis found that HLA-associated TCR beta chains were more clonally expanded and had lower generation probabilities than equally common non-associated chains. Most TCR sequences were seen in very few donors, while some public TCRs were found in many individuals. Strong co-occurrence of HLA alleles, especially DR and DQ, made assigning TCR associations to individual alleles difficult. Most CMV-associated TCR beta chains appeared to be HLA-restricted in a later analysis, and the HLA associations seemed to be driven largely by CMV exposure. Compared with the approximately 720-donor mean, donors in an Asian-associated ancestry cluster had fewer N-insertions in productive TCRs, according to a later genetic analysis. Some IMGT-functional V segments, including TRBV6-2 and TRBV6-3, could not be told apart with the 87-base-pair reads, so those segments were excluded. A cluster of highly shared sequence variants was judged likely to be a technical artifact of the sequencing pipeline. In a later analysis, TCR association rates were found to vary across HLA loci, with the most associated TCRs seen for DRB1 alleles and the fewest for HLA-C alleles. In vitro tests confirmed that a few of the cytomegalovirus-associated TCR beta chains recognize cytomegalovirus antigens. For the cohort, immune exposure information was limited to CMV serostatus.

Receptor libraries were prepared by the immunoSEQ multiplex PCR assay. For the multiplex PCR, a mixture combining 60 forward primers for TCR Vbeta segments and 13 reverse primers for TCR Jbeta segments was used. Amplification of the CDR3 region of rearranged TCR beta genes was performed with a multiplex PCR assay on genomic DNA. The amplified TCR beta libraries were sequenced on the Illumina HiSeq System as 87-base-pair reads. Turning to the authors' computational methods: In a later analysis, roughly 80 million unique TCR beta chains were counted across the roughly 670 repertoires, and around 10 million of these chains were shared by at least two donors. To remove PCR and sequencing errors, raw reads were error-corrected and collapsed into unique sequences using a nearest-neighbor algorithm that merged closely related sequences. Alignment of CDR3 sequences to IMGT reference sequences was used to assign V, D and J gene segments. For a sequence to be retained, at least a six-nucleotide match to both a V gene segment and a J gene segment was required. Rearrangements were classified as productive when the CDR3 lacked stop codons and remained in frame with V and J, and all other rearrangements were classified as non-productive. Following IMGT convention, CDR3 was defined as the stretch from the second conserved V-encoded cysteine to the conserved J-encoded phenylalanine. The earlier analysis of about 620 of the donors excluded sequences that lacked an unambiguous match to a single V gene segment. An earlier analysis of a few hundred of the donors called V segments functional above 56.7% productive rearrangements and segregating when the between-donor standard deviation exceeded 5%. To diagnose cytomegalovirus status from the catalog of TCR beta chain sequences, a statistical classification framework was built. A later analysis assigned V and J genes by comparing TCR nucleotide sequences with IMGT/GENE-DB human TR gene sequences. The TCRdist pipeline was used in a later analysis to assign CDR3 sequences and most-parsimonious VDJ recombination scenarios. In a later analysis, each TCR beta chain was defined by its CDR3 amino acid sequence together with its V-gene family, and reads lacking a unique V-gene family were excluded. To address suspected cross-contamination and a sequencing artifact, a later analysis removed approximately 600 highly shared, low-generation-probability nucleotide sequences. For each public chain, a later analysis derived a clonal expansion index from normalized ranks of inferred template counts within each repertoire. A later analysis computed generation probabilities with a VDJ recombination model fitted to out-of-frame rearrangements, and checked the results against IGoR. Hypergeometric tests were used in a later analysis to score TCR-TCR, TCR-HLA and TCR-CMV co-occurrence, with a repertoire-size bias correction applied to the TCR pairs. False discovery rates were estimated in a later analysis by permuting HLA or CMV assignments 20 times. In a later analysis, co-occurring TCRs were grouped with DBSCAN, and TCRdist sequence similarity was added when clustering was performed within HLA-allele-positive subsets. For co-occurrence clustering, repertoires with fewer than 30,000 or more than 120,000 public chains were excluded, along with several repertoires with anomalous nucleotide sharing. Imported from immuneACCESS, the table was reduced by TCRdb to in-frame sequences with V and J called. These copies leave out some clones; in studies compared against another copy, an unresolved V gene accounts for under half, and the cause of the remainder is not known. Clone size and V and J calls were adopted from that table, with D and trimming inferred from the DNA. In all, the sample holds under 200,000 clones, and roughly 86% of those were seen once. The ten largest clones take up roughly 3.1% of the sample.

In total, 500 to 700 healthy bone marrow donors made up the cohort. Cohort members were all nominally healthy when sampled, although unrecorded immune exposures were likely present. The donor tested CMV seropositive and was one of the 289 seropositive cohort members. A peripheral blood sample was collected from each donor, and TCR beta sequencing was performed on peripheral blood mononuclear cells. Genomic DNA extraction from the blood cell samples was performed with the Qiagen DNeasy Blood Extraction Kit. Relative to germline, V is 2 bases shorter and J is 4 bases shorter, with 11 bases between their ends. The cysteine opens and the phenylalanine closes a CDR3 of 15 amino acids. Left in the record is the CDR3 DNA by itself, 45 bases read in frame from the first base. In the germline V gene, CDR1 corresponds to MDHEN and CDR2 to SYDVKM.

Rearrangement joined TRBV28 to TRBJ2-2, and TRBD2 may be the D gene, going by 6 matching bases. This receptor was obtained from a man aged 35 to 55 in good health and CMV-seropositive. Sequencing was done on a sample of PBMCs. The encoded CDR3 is CASSLGQGGTGELFF. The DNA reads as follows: TGTGCCAGCAGTTTAGGCCAGGGAGGCACCGGGGAGCTGTTTTTT.